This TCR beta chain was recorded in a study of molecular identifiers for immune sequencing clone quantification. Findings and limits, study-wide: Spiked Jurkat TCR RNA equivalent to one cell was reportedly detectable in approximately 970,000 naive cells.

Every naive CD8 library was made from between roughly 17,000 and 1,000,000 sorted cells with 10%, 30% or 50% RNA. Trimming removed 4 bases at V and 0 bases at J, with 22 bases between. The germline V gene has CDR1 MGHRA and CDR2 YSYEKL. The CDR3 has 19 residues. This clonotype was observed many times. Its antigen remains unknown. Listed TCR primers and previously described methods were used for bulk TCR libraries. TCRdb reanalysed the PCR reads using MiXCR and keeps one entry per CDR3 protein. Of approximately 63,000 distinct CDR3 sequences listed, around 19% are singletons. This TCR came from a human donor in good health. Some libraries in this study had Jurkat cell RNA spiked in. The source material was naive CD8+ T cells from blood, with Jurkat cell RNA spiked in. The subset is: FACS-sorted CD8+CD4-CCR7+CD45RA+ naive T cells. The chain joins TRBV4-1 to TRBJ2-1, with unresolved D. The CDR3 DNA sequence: TGCGCCAGCAGCCGAGCCTTCCCCGAGGCCGGCAGCTCCTACAATGAGCAGTTCTTC. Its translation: CASSRAFPEAGSSYNEQFF.